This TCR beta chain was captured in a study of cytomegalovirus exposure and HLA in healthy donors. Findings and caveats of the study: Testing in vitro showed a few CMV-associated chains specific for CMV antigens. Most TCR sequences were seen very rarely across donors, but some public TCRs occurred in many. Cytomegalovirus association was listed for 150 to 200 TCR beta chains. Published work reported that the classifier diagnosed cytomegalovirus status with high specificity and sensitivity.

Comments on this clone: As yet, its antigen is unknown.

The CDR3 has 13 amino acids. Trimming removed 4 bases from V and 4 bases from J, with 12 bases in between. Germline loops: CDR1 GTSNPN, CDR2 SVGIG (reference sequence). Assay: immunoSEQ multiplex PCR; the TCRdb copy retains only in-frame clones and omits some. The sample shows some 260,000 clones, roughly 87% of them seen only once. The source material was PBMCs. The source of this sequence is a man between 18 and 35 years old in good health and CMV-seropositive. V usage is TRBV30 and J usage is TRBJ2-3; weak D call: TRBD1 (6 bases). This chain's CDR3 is CAWNPRGADTQYF. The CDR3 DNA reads TGTGCCTGGAACCCCAGGGGAGCAGATACGCAGTATTTT.